A single sample is the source of the 30 T cell receptor beta chains below, sequenced in a study of blood T cell repertoires in COVID-19 (dated by TCRdb to the early 2020s). Libraries were prepared through the immunoSEQ multiplex PCR assay. Held by TCRdb, this immuneACCESS table contains in-frame sequences only and omits some clones. Under half of the omission traces to an unresolved V gene where checked; the cause of the rest is unknown. The sample table lists about 26,000 clones, over 85% of them with a count of one. The ten largest make up approximately 2.6% of the sample. Sequenced material: peripheral blood. Receptors originate from a human donor in a cohort sampled during active COVID-19.

The chain is built from TRBV6-1 and TRBJ1-1; unclear D gene. Germline CDR1 MNHNS, CDR2 SASEGT. The length of the CDR3 is 15 residues. Trimming left V 1 base short and J 1 base short, with 10 bases between. The DNA for the CDR3 is TGTGCCAGCAGTGAAGTGGCGGGAAGGAACACTGAAGCTTTCTTT. The encoded protein is CASSEVAGRNTEAFF.

This chain joins TRBV11-2 and TRBJ2-7; TRBD2 aligns across 10 bases. J was trimmed by 6 bases and V by 1 base; bases with no gene match: 12. Per the germline V gene, CDR1 is SGHAT and CDR2 is FQNNGV. CDR3 size: 17 residues. CDR3 sequence reads: CASSLGLPASGRGEQYF. CDR3 nucleotide sequence: TGTGCCAGCAGCTTAGGCCTCCCCGCTAGCGGGAGAGGCGAGCAGTACTTC.

The gene calls are TRBV19 and TRBJ1-1, with TRBD1 as a possible D gene (6 bases). Germline lookup yields CDR1 LNHDA and CDR2 SQIVND (reference sequence). This CDR3 is built from 14 residues. V was clipped by 3 bases and J by 2 bases, with 10 bases between them. The CDR3 loop reads CASSIGQFNTEAFF. DNA for the CDR3: TGTGCCAGTAGTATCGGACAGTTCAACACTGAAGCTTTCTTT.

The chain is built from TRBV5-1 and TRBJ2-7; perhaps TRBD1 as D (5 bases). V lost 4 bases and J 7 bases, leaving 15 bases between the germline ends. The CDR3 length is 13 residues. CDR1 and CDR2 from the germline V gene are SGHRS and YFSETQ. CDR3: CASSPRTLGEQYF. In DNA, the CDR3 is TGCGCCAGCAGCCCAAGGACACTCGGGGAGCAGTACTTC. Using reference TRBV5-1 and TRBJ2-7 for the parts outside the CDR3, the full variable domain is KAGVTQTPRYLIKTRGQQVTLSCSPISGHRSVSWYQQTPGQGLQFLFEYFSETQRNKGNFPGRFSGRQFSNSRSEMNVSTLELGDSALYLCASSPRTLGEQYFGPGTRLTVT.

The rearrangement joins TRBV29-1 to TRBJ1-1, with 7 bases lining up with TRBD1. The CDR3 spans 13 residues. Germline assignment: CDR1 SQVTM and CDR2 ANQGSEA. Trimming at V came to 5 bases and at J to 5 bases, leaving 8 bases not matched to a gene. The CDR3 region is CSVSEQGTTEAFF. CDR3 DNA: TGCAGCGTTTCGGAACAGGGGACAACTGAAGCTTTCTTT. The complete variable domain, with remaining parts taken from reference TRBV29-1 and TRBJ1-1, reads SAVISQKPSRDICQRGTSLTIQCQVDSQVTMMFWYRQQPGQSLTLIATANQGSEATYESGFVIDKFPISRPNLTFSTLTVSNMSPEDSSIYLCSVSEQGTTEAFFGQGTRLTVV.

J is TRBJ1-2 and V is TRBV6-5; 9 bases map to TRBD1. Trimming removed 6 bases from V and 8 bases from J; junction bases left unmatched: 4. Germline V gives CDR1 MNHEY, CDR2 SVGAGI. This CDR3 has 12 amino acids. The CDR3 spells CASSRQGEGYTF. CDR3 bases: TGTGCCAGCAGCAGACAGGGGGAAGGCTACACCTTC.

V and J are TRBV7-6 and TRBJ2-5, with D possibly being TRBD1 (7 bases). Germline V CDR1 and CDR2: SGHVS, FNYEAQ. This CDR3 is built from 17 residues. The V and J ends lost 1 base and 2 bases respectively, with 17 bases between them. CDR3 bases: TGTGCCAGCAGCTTAGACCCCTCACAGGGGACTCAAGAGACCCAGTACTTC. The encoded protein is CASSLDPSQGTQETQYF.

The gene calls are TRBV18 and TRBJ2-3; possible D gene TRBD2, 6 bases. The CDR3 has 17 amino acids. Germline CDR1 and CDR2: KGHSH and LQKENI. V shed 0 bases and J shed 6 bases, with 19 bases lying between them. CDR3 protein: CASSPPFTSRPGDTQYF. The DNA of the CDR3 is TGTGCCAGCTCACCACCCTTCACTAGCCGACCGGGGGATACGCAGTATTTT.

The chain is built from TRBV29-1 and TRBJ1-4; D gene uncertain. This CDR3 is 11 amino acids long. V was shortened by 7 bases and J by 8 bases, with 11 bases between the two germline ends. Germline CDR1 is SQVTM and CDR2 is ANQGSEA. CDR3 in amino acids: CSGRSGEKLFF. The CDR3 DNA sequence: TGCAGCGGACGGTCGGGAGAAAAACTGTTTTTT.

The chain employs TRBV28 and TRBJ2-5; tentatively, D is TRBD2 (7 bases). V lost 5 bases and J lost 7, with 23 bases in between. Germline lookup yields CDR1 MDHEN and CDR2 SYDVKM. The CDR3 extends over 16 amino acids. The CDR3 DNA is TGTGCCAGCAGTGAAGGGGGGGCCCGGACATTAGGGACCCAGTACTTC. Protein sequence: CASSEGGARTLGTQYF. The variable domain in full, completed from reference TRBV28 and TRBJ2-5, reads DVKVTQSSRYLVKRTGEKVFLECVQDMDHENMFWYRQDPGLGLRLIYFSYDVKMKEKGDIPEGYSVSREKKERFSLILESASTNQTSMYLCASSEGGARTLGTQYFGPGTRLLVL.

This sequence joins TRBV18 and TRBJ2-1; 7 bases are shared with TRBD1. The CDR3 runs to 18 residues. Germline CDR1 and CDR2: KGHSH and LQKENI. J was trimmed by 5 bases and V by 3 bases; bases with no gene match: 16. For the CDR3, the DNA is TGTGCCAGCTCACCCTATATTCTCTCCGGGACAGAAAACAATGAGCAGTTCTTC. Amino acid sequence: CASSPYILSGTENNEQFF.

This clone showed up just a few times. The J gene is TRBJ2-7, the V gene TRBV10-3; D may be TRBD2 (5 bases). CDR1 ENHRY and CDR2 SYGVKD come from the germline V gene. The CDR3 is 15 residues long. Deletions cut 0 bases from V and 0 bases from J, with 9 bases between. The chain's CDR3 is CAISESGSNSYEQYF. The CDR3 DNA follows: TGTGCCATCAGTGAGTCGGGGAGCAACTCCTACGAGCAGTACTTC.

The rearrangement joins TRBV12-3 or TRBV12-4 to TRBJ1-1; D uncertain. The CDR3 is made up of 13 amino acids. V lost 2 bases and J lost 6, with 10 bases in between. CDR3 region: CASSLRSYAEAFF. CDR3 nucleotides: TGTGCCAGCAGTTTACGATCCTACGCTGAAGCTTTCTTT.

This sequence joins TRBV5-4 and TRBJ2-3, with 7 bases matching TRBD2. This CDR3 is 15 amino acids long. J was trimmed by 1 base and V by 4 bases; bases with no gene match: 6. Per the germline V gene, CDR1 is SGHNT and CDR2 is YYREEE (reference sequence). The chain's CDR3 is CASSGAGSRTDTQYF. CDR3 coding DNA: TGTGCCAGCAGCGGAGCGGGGTCCCGCACAGATACGCAGTATTTT.

This clone was counted a few times. The chain employs TRBV7-9 and TRBJ1-6; D gene uncertain. Germline V gives CDR1 SEHNR, CDR2 FQNEAQ (reference sequence). This CDR3 spans 14 amino acids. V was shortened by 1 base and J by 7 bases, with 8 bases between the two germline ends. The CDR3 DNA is TGTGCCAGCAGCTTAGGGACTGGGAATTCACCCCTCCACTTT. Protein sequence: CASSLGTGNSPLHF.

The chain uses TRBV6-2 or TRBV6-3 and TRBJ2-3; 8 bases are shared with TRBD2. The CDR3 extends over 15 amino acids. V shed 6 bases, J shed 3 bases, and the junction held 8 bases outside the gene matches. Germline assignment: CDR1 MNHEY and CDR2 SVGEGT. The CDR3 sequence: CASSNLREVTDTQYF. In nucleotides, the CDR3 is TGTGCCAGCAGCAACCTGCGGGAGGTTACAGATACGCAGTATTTT.

The chain carries TRBV5-1 and TRBJ2-2; maybe TRBD2 (5 bases). V was trimmed by 2 bases and J by 4 bases, leaving 12 bases between them. Germline CDR1 and CDR2: SGHRS and YFSETQ. This CDR3 region has 15 residues. The CDR3 sequence: CASSLPGSSTGELFF. CDR3 nucleotides: TGCGCCAGCAGCTTACCTGGGAGTAGCACCGGGGAGCTGTTTTTT.

This clone was detected only a few times. The chain employs TRBV27 and TRBJ1-6, with D possibly matching TRBD1 (6 bases). Germline CDR1 MNHEY, CDR2 SMNVEV (reference sequence). The V and J ends lost 5 bases and 12 bases respectively, with 17 bases between them. The length of the CDR3 is 14 residues. The CDR3 spells CASSHRTAQEPLHF. Here the CDR3 DNA reads TGTGCCAGCAGTCACCGGACAGCCCAGGAACCCCTCCACTTT.

J is TRBJ2-2 and V is TRBV5-1; possible D gene TRBD2, 6 bases. Trimming removed 7 bases at V and 4 bases at J, with 20 bases between. CDR1 SGHRS and CDR2 YFSETQ come from the germline V gene. This CDR3 has 16 amino acids. CDR3 region: CASVLIAVAGTGELFF. The CDR3 nucleotides read TGCGCCAGCGTCCTTATAGCGGTTGCGGGCACCGGGGAGCTGTTTTTT.

This chain's CDR3 is CASSSTSGKVEQFF. The CDR3 nucleotides read TGTGCCAGCAGCTCGACTAGCGGGAAAGTTGAGCAGTTCTTC. V usage is TRBV11-2 and J usage is TRBJ2-1; 11 bases line up with TRBD2. Per germline, CDR1 SGHAT and CDR2 FQNNGV. Trimming took 4 bases from V and 9 from J; bases not matched to a gene: 5. The CDR3 sequence is 14 residues long.

This clone came up once. This rearrangement joins TRBV7-8 to TRBJ2-1; 7 bases map to TRBD1. The CDR3 extends over 14 amino acids. The V and J ends lost 6 bases and 8 bases, in that order; junction bases with no gene match: 10. CDR1 SGHVS and CDR2 FQNEAQ come from the germline V gene. DNA for the CDR3: TGTGCCAGCAGTCCAGACAGGGAGTTCGATGAGCAGTTCTTC. This gives the protein CASSPDREFDEQFF.

The chain is built from TRBV27 and TRBJ1-2, with D possibly matching TRBD1 (5 bases). This CDR3 spans 13 amino acids. Looked up from germline, CDR1 is MNHEY and CDR2 is SMNVEV (reference sequence). With 6 bases removed from V and 4 bases from J, the gap between germline ends came to 12 bases. CDR3 protein: CASRDTLGYGYTF. In DNA form, the CDR3 reads TGTGCCAGCAGGGACACCTTGGGCTATGGCTACACCTTC.

The CDR3 protein is CASSPDRGSDEQYF. CDR3 bases: TGTGCCAGCTCCCCAGACAGGGGCTCAGACGAGCAGTACTTC. The chain has TRBV18 and TRBJ2-7, with 8 bases fitting TRBD1. The germline V gene has CDR1 KGHSH and CDR2 LQKENI. This CDR3 region has 14 residues. Trimming removed 6 bases from V and 5 bases from J; junction bases left unmatched: 9.

This clone is a singleton in its sample. V and J are TRBV6-5 and TRBJ1-2, with TRBD1 identical over 11 bases. The V segment lost 6 bases and the J segment 10 bases; nucleotides outside the gene matches: 7. The CDR3 is 13 residues long. In germline, CDR1 is MNHEY, CDR2 SVGAGI. CDR3 nucleotide sequence: TGTGCCAGCAGGGCCGGGACAGGGGGAGCCTACACCTTC. Its protein is CASRAGTGGAYTF.

V usage is TRBV5-1 and J usage is TRBJ2-7; D ambiguous. V was cut by 4 bases and J by 4 bases, with 6 bases left in between. CDR3 size: 11 residues. Germline V lookup: CDR1 SGHRS, CDR2 YFSETQ. The CDR3 is CASSNWYEQYF. The CDR3, as DNA: TGCGCCAGCAGCAACTGGTACGAGCAGTACTTC. The entire variable domain, with the rest obtained from reference TRBV5-1 and TRBJ2-7, is as follows: KAGVTQTPRYLIKTRGQQVTLSCSPISGHRSVSWYQQTPGQGLQFLFEYFSETQRNKGNFPGRFSGRQFSNSRSEMNVSTLELGDSALYLCASSNWYEQYFGPGTRLTVT.

This chain uses TRBV9 with TRBJ2-2, with 7 bases fitting TRBD1. The V gene end was trimmed by 0 bases and the J gene end by 5 bases; junction bases not matched to a gene: 4. CDR3 length equals 15 residues. Germline CDR1 reads SGDLS; CDR2 reads YYNGEE. CDR3: CASSVGAGGTGELFF. CDR3 DNA sequence: TGTGCCAGCAGCGTAGGGGCAGGGGGTACCGGGGAGCTGTTTTTT.

This chain joins TRBV6-5 and TRBJ2-3; possible D gene TRBD1, 5 bases. The length of the CDR3 is 13 residues. Trimming stripped 6 bases from V and 0 bases from J, with 7 bases between. Per germline, CDR1 MNHEY and CDR2 SVGAGI. CDR3 DNA sequence: TGTGCCAGCAGGGGGCTAAGCACAGATACGCAGTATTTT. Translation: CASRGLSTDTQYF.

This chain uses TRBV19 with TRBJ2-7; D perhaps matches TRBD2 (6 bases). The V end lost 4 bases, the J end lost 2 bases, and 12 bases lay between the germline ends. The CDR3 is 14 amino acids. Germline CDR1 LNHDA, CDR2 SQIVND (reference sequence). CDR3 sequence reads: CASSRTGGTYEQYF. CDR3 in DNA: TGTGCCAGTAGTAGGACTGGAGGGACCTACGAGCAGTACTTC.

This sequence joins TRBV6-1 and TRBJ1-2; 10 bases map to TRBD1. Germline V gene lookup returns CDR1 MNHNS and CDR2 SASEGT. Losses at the gene ends were 0 bases for V and 8 bases for J; bases not matched to a gene: 18. This CDR3 spans 19 amino acids. In DNA, the CDR3 is TGTGCCAGCAGTGAAGCAGCGGGACAGGGGCTCCCCGGATATCACGGCTACACCTTC. Residues: CASSEAAGQGLPGYHGYTF.

The chain employs TRBV3-1 (or the pseudogene TRBV3-2) and TRBJ2-3; 10 nucleotides align to TRBD2. The V gene's germline CDR1 is LGHDT and CDR2 YNNKEL (reference sequence). After removal of 2 bases from V and 4 bases from J, the junction contained 3 bases not matched to a gene. This CDR3 spans 15 amino acids. The CDR3 loop reads CASSQLAGVADTQYF. CDR3 bases: TGTGCCAGCAGCCAACTAGCGGGAGTCGCAGATACGCAGTATTTT.